The 32 T cell receptor beta chains given below trace back to one sample, sequenced in a study of blood T cell repertoires in COVID-19. Profiled with immunoSEQ multiplex PCR; TCRdb holds only in-frame clones, not every one. The table lists under 120,000 clones, 69% of them singletons. Sequenced input: peripheral blood. The receptors were gathered from a man older than 75 with acute or convalescent COVID-19.

The chain combines TRBV7-2 with TRBJ2-3; TRBD2 aligns across 9 bases. CDR1 is SGHTA, CDR2 FQGNSA, per germline. The ends lost 4 bases at V and 2 bases at J; junction bases unmatched: 10. The CDR3 length is 17 residues. The CDR3 loop reads CASSSGRSSGNTDTQYF. In DNA, the CDR3 is TGTGCCAGCAGCTCAGGACGGTCTAGCGGGAACACAGATACGCAGTATTTT.

The CDR3 coding sequence is TGTGCCAGCAGTCAGGTTCCCTACGAGCAGTACTTC. Translating gives CASSQVPYEQYF. The chain uses TRBV6-2 or TRBV6-3 and TRBJ2-7; no firm D call. Trimming stripped 5 bases from V and 2 bases from J, with 7 bases between. Germline values: CDR1 MNHEY, CDR2 SVGEGT. The CDR3 is 12 residues long.

This clone was seen a handful of times. The gene calls are TRBV30 and TRBJ2-1; 7 bases line up with TRBD1. The CDR3 is 16 amino acids. CDR1 and CDR2 from the germline V gene are GTSNPN and SVGIG (reference sequence). The junction had 7 bases not matched to a gene; V was cut back by 2 bases and J by 0 bases. The CDR3 DNA sequence: TGTGCCTGGAGTTCGTTGACAGGGAGCTCCTACAATGAGCAGTTCTTC. Amino acid sequence: CAWSSLTGSSYNEQFF.

The chain links TRBV18 to TRBJ1-5; 9 bases line up with TRBD1. This CDR3 is 15 amino acids long. Looked up from germline, CDR1 is KGHSH and CDR2 is LQKENI. Losses at the gene ends were 5 bases for V and 5 bases for J; bases not matched to a gene: 7. CDR3 region: CASSFGQGNYQPQHF. The CDR3 DNA reads TGTGCCAGCTCATTCGGACAGGGGAATTATCAGCCCCAGCATTTT.

The J gene is TRBJ1-5, the V gene TRBV6-4, with 8 positions matching TRBD1. There are 15 residues in the CDR3. The ends lost 6 bases at V and 0 bases at J; junction bases unmatched: 4. Germline CDR1 and CDR2: MRHNA and SNTAGT. The CDR3 spells CASRQGAGSNQPQHF. CDR3 in DNA: TGTGCCAGCAGGCAGGGGGCTGGTAGCAATCAGCCCCAGCATTTT.

The V gene is TRBV7-8, the J gene TRBJ2-2; 12 nucleotides agree with TRBD1. After removal of 5 bases from V and 4 bases from J, the junction contained 2 bases not matched to a gene. The length of the CDR3 is 15 residues. CDR1 and CDR2 (germline): SGHVS, FQNEAQ. The CDR3 spells CASSGTGGLTGELFF. The CDR3 DNA reads as TGTGCCAGCAGCGGGACAGGGGGCCTCACCGGGGAGCTGTTTTTT.

In its sample, this clone was seen a few times. The rearrangement links TRBV9 to TRBJ1-1; 7 bases are a match to TRBD1. Germline values: CDR1 SGDLS, CDR2 YYNGEE. V shed 3 bases and J 6 bases; nucleotides not matched to a gene: 5. The CDR3 is 13 residues long. The CDR3 DNA sequence: TGTGCCAGCAGCGGATCAGGGGGAGCTGAAGCTTTCTTT. Translated, it gives CASSGSGGAEAFF.

V gene TRBV10-3 combines with J gene TRBJ2-6; D might be TRBD1 (6 bases). Trimming removed 6 bases at V and 0 bases at J, with 18 bases between. Germline loops: CDR1 ENHRY, CDR2 SYGVKD. The CDR3 sequence is 18 residues long. In DNA form, the CDR3 reads TGTGCCATCAGAGCTACCGGGACACCGAGCTCTGGGGCCAACGTCCTGACTTTC. It translates to CAIRATGTPSSGANVLTF.

This clone occurred once. The V gene is TRBV7-9, the J gene TRBJ2-2; TRBD2 agrees at 11 bases. This CDR3 spans 17 amino acids. Germline CDR1 SEHNR, CDR2 FQNEAQ (reference sequence). V lost 2 bases, J lost 3 bases, and 5 bases stayed unmatched. The CDR3 sequence is CASSLLALAGDTGELFF. The CDR3 DNA sequence: TGTGCCAGCAGCTTATTAGCACTAGCGGGAGACACCGGGGAGCTGTTTTTT.

V gene TRBV4-3 combines with J gene TRBJ2-5, with 9 bases identical to TRBD2. J was trimmed by 0 bases and V by 1 base; bases with no gene match: 3. There are 16 residues in the CDR3. Germline V gene sequence: CDR1 LGHNA, CDR2 YSLEER. The CDR3 spells CASSQGVAGDQETQYF. CDR3 DNA: TGCGCCAGCAGCCAAGGAGTAGCGGGAGACCAAGAGACCCAGTACTTC.

This clone was counted between two and nine times. This sample includes further DNA sequences coding for the same CDR3. V usage is TRBV28 and J usage is TRBJ1-5; no reliable D call. Trimming pared 0 bases from V and 1 base from J, leaving 10 bases between. The length of the CDR3 is 16 residues. Germline CDR1 and CDR2: MDHEN and SYDVKM. The CDR3 DNA reads TGTGCCAGCAGTTTATGGGAGGGCACAAGCAATCAGCCCCAGCATTTT. Amino acid sequence: CASSLWEGTSNQPQHF.

The chain employs TRBV27 and TRBJ2-5, with 7 bases that match TRBD1. The CDR3 covers 14 residues. The germline gives CDR1 MNHEY, CDR2 SMNVEV (reference sequence). With 3 bases clipped from V and 4 bases from J, the junction kept 5 bases outside the gene matches. CDR3 loop: CASSLGRTGETQYF. In DNA form, the CDR3 reads TGTGCCAGCAGTTTGGGGCGGACAGGAGAGACCCAGTACTTC.

This clone was observed a few times. This sequence joins TRBV10-2 and TRBJ1-2; no firm D call. This CDR3 has 12 residues. Germline lookup yields CDR1 WSHSY and CDR2 SAAADI. Trimming took off 0 bases at V and 9 bases at J, with 8 bases between the two ends. The CDR3 nucleotides read TGCGCCAGCAGTGAGTCTTTGTTAAGCTACACCTTC. Amino acids: CASSESLLSYTF.

V usage is TRBV29-1 and J usage is TRBJ1-4; D unresolved. Germline lookup yields CDR1 SQVTM and CDR2 ANQGSEA. V lost 4 bases to trimming and J lost 4 bases, with 10 bases between them. The CDR3 length is 13 residues. DNA of the CDR3: TGCAGCGTTGTTAGCGGCTTTAATGAAAAACTGTTTTTT. Encoded protein: CSVVSGFNEKLFF.

This clone showed up just once. The rearrangement links TRBV5-1 to TRBJ1-2, with 7 bases identical to TRBD1. Germline CDR1 reads SGHRS; CDR2 reads YFSETQ. The V and J ends lost 2 bases and 8 bases, in that order; junction bases with no gene match: 12. CDR3 length: 15 amino acids. CDR3 coding DNA: TGCGCCAGCAGCTTAACAGGGGACTCTTTCGGGGGCTACACCTTC. As protein: CASSLTGDSFGGYTF.

V gene TRBV7-8 combines with J gene TRBJ2-7; possibly TRBD2 for D (6 bases). The CDR3 runs 15 residues. Trimming left V 1 base short and J 5 bases short, with 15 bases between. The V gene's germline CDR1 is SGHVS and CDR2 FQNEAQ. The CDR3 loop reads CASSLDRPGVDEQYF. CDR3 coding DNA: TGTGCCAGCAGCTTAGATCGTCCGGGAGTAGACGAGCAGTACTTC. Together with reference TRBV7-8 and TRBJ2-7, the CDR3 gives the full variable domain: GAGVSQSPRYKVAKRGQDVALRCDPISGHVSLFWYQQALGQGPEFLTYFQNEAQLDKSGLPSDRFFAERPEGSVSTLKIQRTQQEDSAVYLCASSLDRPGVDEQYFGPGTRLTVT.

The CDR3 sequence: CASSLKEGSGNYGYTF. The CDR3 DNA reads TGTGCCAGCAGCTTGAAGGAGGGGTCGGGTAACTATGGCTACACCTTC. The chain joins TRBV5-6 to TRBJ1-2, with a tentative D call TRBD1 (5 bases). Germline-derived CDR1 and CDR2 are SGHDT and YYEEEE. Trimming removed 1 base at V and 1 base at J, with 14 bases between. The CDR3 length is 16 residues.

This clone turned up a few times. The chain recombines TRBV24-1 with TRBJ1-2; 8 positions agree with TRBD1. Germline CDR1 reads KGHDR; CDR2 reads SFDVKD. The CDR3 totals 13 residues. V lost 3 bases and J lost 7; bases outside the gene matches: 3. Here the CDR3 DNA reads TGTGCCACCAGTGATCGGACAGGGTTTGGCTACACCTTC. Amino acids: CATSDRTGFGYTF.

This chain links TRBV19 with TRBJ1-5, with no clear D. V lost 8 bases and J lost 3, with 20 bases in between. This CDR3 is built from 16 residues. CDR1 is LNHDA, CDR2 SQIVND, per germline (reference sequence). Here the CDR3 DNA reads TGTGCCAGTCACAGATCCGTGGGCAGAACCAATCAGCCCCAGCATTTT. Protein sequence: CASHRSVGRTNQPQHF.

The V gene is TRBV19, the J gene TRBJ1-5; 7 bases line up with TRBD1. Germline CDR1 and CDR2: LNHDA and SQIVND (reference sequence). J gave up 3 bases and V 7 bases, and 6 bases lay outside the gene matches. The CDR3 length is 14 residues. The CDR3 is CASKQGRDNQPQHF. In nucleotides, the CDR3 is TGTGCCAGTAAACAGGGGAGAGACAATCAGCCCCAGCATTTT.

In nucleotides, the CDR3 is TGTGCCAGCTCACCAAACAGGGAAGCTGAAGCTTTCTTT. This codes for CASSPNREAEAFF. The chain combines TRBV18 with TRBJ1-1; TRBD1 is a possible D gene (6 bases). Deletions cut 2 bases from V and 6 bases from J, with 10 bases between. The CDR3 is made up of 13 amino acids. The germline gives CDR1 KGHSH, CDR2 LQKENI.

V gene TRBV29-1 combines with J gene TRBJ2-3, with D tentatively TRBD1 (8 bases). From germline, CDR1 is SQVTM and CDR2 ANQGSEA. This CDR3 comprises 16 residues. V lost 7 bases to trimming and J lost 0 bases, with 20 bases between them. The CDR3, as DNA: TGCAGCGCTGGAACAGGGGGGGGAGGGAGCACAGATACGCAGTATTTT. Its protein product is CSAGTGGGGSTDTQYF.

V usage is TRBV11-2 and J usage is TRBJ2-7; 10 bases are shared with TRBD2. Looked up from germline, CDR1 is SGHAT and CDR2 is FQNNGV. The CDR3 covers 14 residues. V lost 5 bases and J lost 6; bases outside the gene matches: 7. The CDR3 region is CASSPGLATGEQYF. For the CDR3, the DNA is TGTGCCAGCAGCCCGGGACTAGCGACGGGCGAGCAGTACTTC.

The chain combines TRBV6-2 or TRBV6-3 with TRBJ1-5; D might be TRBD1 (5 bases). This CDR3 region has 14 residues. Trimming removed 2 bases at V and 4 bases at J, with 9 bases between. Germline CDR1 and CDR2: MNHEY and SVGEGT. The DNA of the CDR3 is TGTGCCAGCAGTTACCTGGGGGGGAATCAGCCCCAGCATTTT. Amino acids: CASSYLGGNQPQHF.

The V call is TRBV12-3 or TRBV12-4, the J call TRBJ1-4; a possible D gene is TRBD1 (6 bases). Trimming pared 2 bases from V and 8 bases from J, leaving 9 bases between. The CDR3 spans 13 residues. CDR3 sequence (DNA): TGTGCCAGCAGTTTAAAGGGGGGGGAAAAACTGTTTTTT. Translated, it gives CASSLKGGEKLFF.

J is TRBJ2-1 and V is TRBV3-1 (or the pseudogene TRBV3-2); D remains ambiguous. Deletions cut 5 bases from V and 2 bases from J, with 13 bases between. Germline V gives CDR1 LGHDT, CDR2 YNNKEL (reference sequence). The CDR3 totals 15 residues. CDR3 loop: CASSWNSQPYNEQFF. Written as DNA, the CDR3 is TGTGCCAGCAGCTGGAACAGCCAGCCCTACAATGAGCAGTTCTTC.

The V and J genes are TRBV7-9 and TRBJ1-6; no clear D gene. Trimming left V 1 base short and J 10 bases short, with 11 bases between. The CDR3 has 14 residues. Germline V gives CDR1 SEHNR, CDR2 FQNEAQ (reference sequence). The CDR3 DNA sequence: TGTGCCAGCAGCTTAGGGGAGGGTTACTCACCCCTCCACTTT. It encodes CASSLGEGYSPLHF.

The rearrangement links TRBV5-1 to TRBJ1-4; D perhaps matches TRBD1 (6 bases). Trimming stripped 2 bases from V and 0 bases from J, with 8 bases between. CDR3 size: 15 residues. The germline CDR1 and CDR2 sequences are SGHRS and YFSETQ. CDR3 loop: CASSLTGSTNEKLFF. CDR3 bases: TGCGCCAGCAGCTTAACAGGGTCAACTAATGAAAAACTGTTTTTT.

This clone was picked up many times. V usage is TRBV27 and J usage is TRBJ1-2; 7 nucleotides agree with TRBD1. Germline V CDR1 and CDR2: MNHEY, SMNVEV (reference sequence). CDR3 length equals 12 residues. V gave up 4 bases and J gave up 5 bases; unmatched junction bases: 1. The CDR3 bases are TGTGCCAGCAGTTCGGGACAGTATGGCTACACCTTC. Amino acid sequence: CASSSGQYGYTF.

The chain is built from TRBV2 and TRBJ2-1; D possibly corresponds to TRBD2 (7 bases). From germline, CDR1 is SNHLY and CDR2 FYNNEI. The CDR3 covers 14 residues. Trimming stripped 8 bases from V and 7 bases from J, with 18 bases between. CDR3 region: CASAGANSGNEQFF. CDR3 bases: TGTGCCAGCGCGGGGGCTAACTCGGGGAATGAGCAGTTCTTC.

The J gene is TRBJ2-5, the V gene TRBV12-3 or TRBV12-4; TRBD1 aligns across 9 bases. The CDR3 spans 13 residues. The ends lost 6 bases at V and 4 bases at J; junction bases unmatched: 3. The CDR3 reads CASSWDRAETQYF. In nucleotides, the CDR3 is TGTGCCAGCAGCTGGGACAGGGCAGAGACCCAGTACTTC.

This rearrangement joins TRBV5-1 to TRBJ2-6; tentatively, D is TRBD1 (5 bases). V was shortened by 7 bases and J by 4 bases, with 12 bases between the two germline ends. CDR3 size: 14 residues. Germline values: CDR1 SGHRS, CDR2 YFSETQ. The CDR3 is CASLDSGGANVLTF. In nucleotides, the CDR3 is TGCGCCAGCCTAGACAGTGGGGGGGCCAACGTCCTGACTTTC.